The present TCR beta chain was sequenced within a study of radiation and T cells in renal cell carcinoma. Overall study context: Nephrectomy followed 15 Gy stereotactic body radiation by 4 weeks. Overall study findings and caveats: Top tumor clonotypes rose in blood 2 weeks post-radiation, then contracted. Baseline intratumoral clonotype presence is unknown without pretreatment biopsies.

Details on this clone: Its antigen is not known.

The repertoire was sequenced with immunoSEQ multiplex PCR; TCRdb's copy has only in-frame clones and lacks some. The data hold some 110,000 clones, with 82% observed a single time. Germline V gene data show CDR1 as SGHAT and CDR2 as FQNNGV. The CDR3 is made up of 15 amino acids. Trimming removed 3 bases at V and 3 bases at J, with 15 bases between. As for time point: baseline pretreatment blood. Treatment described: 15 Gy SBRT to primary tumor, nephrectomy 4 weeks later. The receptor was derived from a woman in her sixties or seventies with renal cell carcinoma. This chain links TRBV11-2 with TRBJ2-7, with D possibly TRBD2 on 5 matching bases. The material was blood, obtained from a patient whose treatment included radiotherapy and nephrectomy. As DNA, the CDR3 is TGTGCCAGCAGCTTTCCAGGACTTATGGTCTACGAGCAGTACTTC. This sequence encodes CASSFPGLMVYEQYF.